This passage covers 2 T cell receptor beta chains from one sample sequenced in a study of technical replicates of blood from a handful of donors (dated by TCRdb to between 2016 and 2019). Libraries were prepared through the immunoSEQ multiplex PCR assay. Here the immuneACCESS table is served through TCRdb, limited to in-frame sequences with V and J called. Missing clones are a known gap in these copies; in checked studies unresolved V genes cover under half, and the rest lacks a known reason. The sample table holds approximately 80,000 clones, of which 90% to 95% were seen once. The top ten clones comprise just under 0.25% of the sample. The material sequenced was T cells isolated from PBMCs. The receptors here all came from a human donor in good health.

This rearrangement joins TRBV2 to TRBJ2-1, with D perhaps matching TRBD2 (6 bases). Between the trimmed V and J ends, which lost 8 bases and 6 bases, there was a span of 11 bases. The CDR3 sequence is 12 residues long. Germline V gene data show CDR1 as SNHLY and CDR2 as FYNNEI. The CDR3 DNA reads TGTGCCAGCCTCTGGGAGGTCAATGAGCAGTTCTTC. Translation gives CASLWEVNEQFF.

The V call is TRBV10-1, the J call TRBJ2-1; D remains unclear. Trimming removed 3 bases from V and 6 bases from J, with 3 bases in between. CDR3 length: 11 amino acids. The V gene's germline CDR1 is WNHNN and CDR2 SYGVQD (reference sequence). Here the CDR3 DNA reads TGCGCCAGCAGTGACGGCAATGAGCAGTTCTTC. It translates to CASSDGNEQFF.